These 9 T cell receptor beta chains were all obtained from the same sample, sequenced in a study of cytomegalovirus exposure and HLA in healthy donors. TCRdb's table, derived via immunoSEQ multiplex PCR, lists solely in-frame clones and lacks some. The sample contains fewer than 250,000 clones, more than 70% of which appear only once. The sample was PBMCs. These receptors came from a woman younger than 30 in good health and CMV-seronegative.

This chain uses TRBV10-1 with TRBJ2-7; tentatively, D is TRBD2 (7 bases). Germline CDR1 reads WNHNN; CDR2 reads SYGVQD (reference sequence). V was cut by 0 bases and J by 2 bases, with 14 bases left in between. This CDR3 has 16 amino acids. As DNA, the CDR3 is TGCGCCAGCAGTGAGTCTCGTCGGGGGGCTACCTACGAGCAGTACTTC. Its translation: CASSESRRGATYEQYF.

This chain joins TRBV10-3 and TRBJ1-2; D is uncertain. Trimming took off 1 base at V and 3 bases at J, with 21 bases between the two ends. Germline values: CDR1 ENHRY, CDR2 SYGVKD. This CDR3 contains 18 residues. The CDR3 DNA reads as TGTGCCATCAGTGAGTTGGAGGCCGGACTGCAAACCCACTATGGCTACACCTTC. This encodes CAISELEAGLQTHYGYTF.

This clone was detected only once. The genes are TRBV5-4 and TRBJ2-5; possible D gene TRBD1, 6 bases. Germline V gene lookup returns CDR1 SGHNT and CDR2 YYREEE (reference sequence). This CDR3 has 14 amino acids. The germline V and J ends were trimmed by 4 bases and 5 bases, with 15 bases remaining between them. The CDR3, as DNA: TGTGCCAGCAGCCCTACAGGGCAGGTGGAGACCCAGTACTTC. This codes for CASSPTGQVETQYF. Filled out from reference TRBV5-4 and TRBJ2-5, the complete variable domain reads ETGVTQSPTHLIKTRGQQVTLRCSSQSGHNTVSWYQQALGQGPQFIFQYYREEENGRGNFPPRFSGLQFPNYSSELNVNALELDDSALYLCASSPTGQVETQYFGPGTRLLVL.

The V and J genes are TRBV30 and TRBJ1-2; unclear D gene. The V gene's germline CDR1 is GTSNPN and CDR2 SVGIG (reference sequence). The V gene lost 0 bases and the J gene lost 7 bases, with 12 bases spanning the gap. The CDR3 loop spans 13 amino acids. This chain's CDR3 is CAWSVVGRVGYTF. The CDR3 bases are TGTGCCTGGAGTGTAGTGGGTCGGGTTGGCTACACCTTC.

This chain links TRBV19 with TRBJ1-2; 7 bases fit TRBD1. Germline V gene lookup returns CDR1 LNHDA and CDR2 SQIVND (reference sequence). The trim removed 4 bases at V and 7 bases at J, leaving 3 bases unmatched. The CDR3 totals 12 residues. The DNA for the CDR3 is TGTGCCAGTAGTACCGGACAGGTTGGCTACACCTTC. Translated: CASSTGQVGYTF.

This chain links TRBV6-1 with TRBJ2-7, with D possibly being TRBD2 (5 bases). This CDR3 is 15 amino acids long. V lost 0 bases and J 5 bases, leaving 14 bases between the germline ends. Looked up from germline, CDR1 is MNHNS and CDR2 is SASEGT. CDR3 sequence (DNA): TGTGCCAGCAGTGAAGCAGTTGGGTCCGGGAACGAGCAGTACTTC. It yields the protein CASSEAVGSGNEQYF.

The V and J genes are TRBV28 and TRBJ2-5, with D maybe TRBD1 (6 bases). V dropped 4 bases and J dropped 4 bases, with 16 bases sitting between them. This CDR3 region has 15 residues. Per the germline V gene, CDR1 is MDHEN and CDR2 is SYDVKM. The CDR3 is CASSSQGFRGETQYF. The CDR3 DNA reads TGTGCCAGCAGTTCTCAGGGGTTTAGAGGAGAGACCCAGTACTTC.

This chain links TRBV6-1 with TRBJ1-2; possibly TRBD1 for D (5 bases). Between the trimmed V and J ends, which lost 5 bases and 4 bases, there was a span of 17 bases. CDR3 length: 15 amino acids. Germline V gene sequence: CDR1 MNHNS, CDR2 SASEGT. In DNA form, the CDR3 reads TGTGCCAGCAGTTCACTAATGGGGCGAGGCTATGGCTACACCTTC. This translates into CASSSLMGRGYGYTF.

J is TRBJ1-5 and V is TRBV18; weak D call: TRBD1 (5 bases). The CDR3 contains 15 residues. V dropped 6 bases and J dropped 0 bases, with 12 bases sitting between them. The germline CDR1 and CDR2 sequences are KGHSH and LQKENI. CDR3 region: CASSGQALSNQPQHF. The DNA for the CDR3 is TGTGCCAGCTCGGGGCAGGCCCTTAGCAATCAGCCCCAGCATTTT.